The 17 T cell receptor beta chains presented below share a single source sample, sequenced in a study of shared clonotypes between healthy human individuals. Sequencing used immunoSEQ multiplex PCR; TCRdb keeps in-frame clones, though not all of them. The sample has about 1.5 million clones, 98% seen once; the top ten hold roughly 0.4%. Sequencing was done on a sample of naive CD4+ T cells sorted from blood. Subset reported: CD45RA+ positively selected. The receptors derive from a young man in good health.

The chain employs TRBV18 and TRBJ1-2, with D possibly being TRBD1 (6 bases). The ends were cut back, 5 bases at V and 8 bases at J, with 12 bases in the middle. The CDR3 covers 12 residues. The germline CDR1 and CDR2 sequences are KGHSH and LQKENI. CDR3 residues: CASSNQGTGYTF. DNA of the CDR3: TGTGCCAGCTCAAACCAGGGGACGGGCTACACCTTC.

The V call is TRBV25-1, the J call TRBJ2-5; 8 bases match TRBD2. The length of the CDR3 is 16 residues. V dropped 6 bases and J dropped 4; count of bases not matched to a gene: 13. Per germline, CDR1 MGHDK and CDR2 SYGVNS. CDR3 sequence reads: CASRRAGGRMGETQYF. For the CDR3, the DNA is TGTGCCAGCAGGCGGGCGGGAGGACGAATGGGAGAGACCCAGTACTTC.

This clone appeared a single time. This same CDR3 is encoded by further DNA sequences in the sample. The V call is TRBV28, the J call TRBJ2-7; weak D call: TRBD1 (6 bases). In germline, CDR1 is MDHEN, CDR2 SYDVKM. This CDR3 is built from 13 residues. Trimming removed 2 bases at V and 1 base at J, with 6 bases between. CDR3 bases: TGTGCCAGCAGTTTAACAGGGTCCTACGAGCAGTACTTC. It is translated as CASSLTGSYEQYF.

The CDR3 region has the DNA TGTGCCAGCAGTGTGGGACTACTGGCCTACGAGCAGTACTTC. As protein: CASSVGLLAYEQYF. The genes are TRBV6-1 and TRBJ2-7; the match to TRBD2 covers 7 bases. The length of the CDR3 is 14 residues. Looked up from germline, CDR1 is MNHNS and CDR2 is SASEGT. J was trimmed by 2 bases and V by 4 bases; bases with no gene match: 5.

The chain joins TRBV7-2 to TRBJ2-1; D remains ambiguous. The CDR3 extends over 14 amino acids. Germline-derived CDR1 and CDR2 are SGHTA and FQGNSA. Trimming took off 3 bases at V and 4 bases at J, with 10 bases between the two ends. CDR3 nucleotide sequence: TGTGCCAGCAGCTTTCGGTCCGGGTACAATGAGCAGTTCTTC. It codes for CASSFRSGYNEQFF.

The V gene is TRBV2, the J gene TRBJ1-1; the D gene is possibly TRBD1 (6 bases). The germline V and J ends were trimmed by 8 bases and 4 bases, with 11 bases remaining between them. Per germline, CDR1 SNHLY and CDR2 FYNNEI. The CDR3 has 12 amino acids. Here the CDR3 DNA reads TGTGCCAGCGGAACAGGGCCCACTGAAGCTTTCTTT. Translated, it gives CASGTGPTEAFF.

This CDR3 reads CASSLDWDYGYTF. The CDR3 DNA reads as TGTGCCAGCAGCTTAGATTGGGATTATGGCTACACCTTC. This rearrangement joins TRBV11-2 to TRBJ1-2, with D unclear. Trimming took 0 bases from V and 5 from J, leaving 7 bases between them. Germline assignment: CDR1 SGHAT and CDR2 FQNNGV. The CDR3 length is 13 residues.

This clone was detected only once. The V and J genes are TRBV4-3 and TRBJ2-1, with D unclear. The CDR3 extends over 12 amino acids. Germline assignment: CDR1 LGHNA and CDR2 YSLEER. With 3 bases removed from V and 10 bases from J, the gap between germline ends came to 10 bases. CDR3: CASSHGSEEQFF. The CDR3 DNA sequence: TGCGCCAGCAGCCACGGATCGGAGGAGCAGTTCTTC.

The chain couples TRBV2 to TRBJ2-1; the D is unclear. Between the trimmed V and J ends, which lost 8 bases and 0 bases, there was a span of 14 bases. Germline assignment: CDR1 SNHLY and CDR2 FYNNEI. This CDR3 comprises 15 residues. CDR3 region: CASSRAASSYNEQFF. The CDR3 nucleotides read TGTGCCAGCTCAAGGGCGGCCAGCTCCTACAATGAGCAGTTCTTC.

As regards this clone: Other DNA sequences in the sample encode the same CDR3. The V and J genes are TRBV29-1 and TRBJ2-7, with a weak D call TRBD2 (6 bases). The germline V gene encodes CDR1 SQVTM and CDR2 ANQGSEA. CDR3 size: 12 residues. Trimming stripped 4 bases from V and 0 bases from J, with 7 bases between. The chain's CDR3 is CSVGGNSYEQYF. CDR3 DNA: TGCAGCGTTGGCGGGAACTCCTACGAGCAGTACTTC.

This clone was seen once. This chain joins TRBV14 and TRBJ2-6; possibly TRBD1 or TRBD2 for D (5 bases each). The CDR3 spans 18 residues. The V and J ends lost 4 bases and 0 bases respectively, with 16 bases between them. The germline CDR1 and CDR2 sequences are SGHDN and FVKESK. The CDR3 nucleotides read TGTGCCAGCAGCCTCCGAGGGACCGCGCCCTCTGGGGCCAACGTCCTGACTTTC. Translated: CASSLRGTAPSGANVLTF.

The CDR3 spells CASSFGLTTTNEKLFF. CDR3 DNA sequence: TGTGCCAGCAGCTTTGGACTCACCACAACTAATGAAAAACTGTTTTTT. The chain links TRBV7-6 to TRBJ1-4; unclear D gene. CDR1 is SGHVS, CDR2 FNYEAQ, per germline. The CDR3 spans 16 residues. The V end was cut by 3 bases, the J end by 0 bases, with 11 bases between.

About this clone itself: The same CDR3 can be traced to other DNA sequences in this sample. This chain joins TRBV9 and TRBJ2-3, with 7 bases fitting TRBD2. Trimming took 2 bases from V and 2 from J; bases not matched to a gene: 5. The CDR3 has 15 amino acids. CDR1 is SGDLS and CDR2 is YYNGEE in the germline V gene. The CDR3 nucleotides are TGTGCCAGCAGCGTCGCTAGCGGAGTCACAGATACGCAGTATTTT. This encodes CASSVASGVTDTQYF.

The sample holds a few counts of this clone. The V call is TRBV10-3, the J call TRBJ2-7; D might be TRBD1 (5 bases). Germline loops: CDR1 ENHRY, CDR2 SYGVKD. The length of the CDR3 is 13 residues. Trimming pared 3 bases from V and 5 bases from J, leaving 11 bases between. The CDR3 here is CAISEGVMDEQYF. The CDR3 DNA follows: TGTGCCATCAGTGAAGGGGTAATGGACGAGCAGTACTTC.

The genes are TRBV29-1 and TRBJ2-1; possible D gene TRBD2, 5 bases. The ends were cut back, 6 bases at V and 7 bases at J, with 13 bases in the middle. There are 12 residues in the CDR3. CDR1 is SQVTM, CDR2 ANQGSEA, per germline. The CDR3 spells CSVRRTQNEQFF. CDR3 DNA: TGCAGCGTCCGAAGGACTCAGAATGAGCAGTTCTTC.

This clone is a singleton in its sample. The V and J genes are TRBV28 and TRBJ2-5; tentatively, D is TRBD2 (5 bases). This CDR3 is built from 16 residues. The germline V gene has CDR1 MDHEN and CDR2 SYDVKM. V lost 4 bases and J 4 bases, leaving 19 bases between the germline ends. CDR3 in DNA: TGTGCCAGCAGTTCCTTCCGGGCCTTTGGAGGAGAGACCCAGTACTTC. This gives the protein CASSSFRAFGGETQYF.

J is TRBJ1-1 and V is TRBV6-5; possibly TRBD1 for D (5 bases). Trimming shortened V by 8 bases and J by 0 bases, and 7 bases separated the two germline ends. The CDR3 is made up of 12 amino acids. The germline CDR1 and CDR2 sequences are MNHEY and SVGAGI. The CDR3 reads CASADMNTEAFF. Here the CDR3 DNA reads TGTGCCAGCGCGGACATGAACACTGAAGCTTTCTTT.